Below are 22 T cell receptor beta chains sequenced from a single sample in a study of T cell responses to AZD1222 COVID-19 vaccine. Sequenced by immunoSEQ multiplex PCR; TCRdb stores in-frame clones only, minus some. The sample holds 150,000 or so clones, under 95% seen once. Source: peripheral blood, taken on day 0 of AZD1222 vaccination. The source is an adult in good health.

V gene TRBV19 combines with J gene TRBJ2-2; D may be TRBD1 (6 bases). With 6 bases removed from V and 4 bases from J, the gap between germline ends came to 15 bases. This CDR3 is 15 amino acids long. CDR1 is LNHDA, CDR2 SQIVND, per germline (reference sequence). This chain's CDR3 is CASSATGSRTGELFF. In nucleotides, the CDR3 is TGTGCCAGTAGCGCGACAGGTTCTCGCACCGGGGAGCTGTTTTTT.

The chain recombines TRBV9 with TRBJ2-7; D unresolved. This CDR3 comprises 15 residues. V was clipped by 4 bases and J by 1 base, with 15 bases between them. The germline V gene encodes CDR1 SGDLS and CDR2 YYNGEE. The CDR3 DNA reads TGTGCCAGCAGCCCCCAGAGCCGGTCGTCCTACGAGCAGTACTTC. Its protein is CASSPQSRSSYEQYF.

The rearrangement uses TRBV5-4 and TRBJ2-5, with D perhaps given as TRBD1 or TRBD2 (6 bases each). Trimming stripped 5 bases from V and 7 bases from J, with 18 bases between. The CDR3 sequence is 14 residues long. The germline gives CDR1 SGHNT, CDR2 YYREEE (reference sequence). CDR3 in DNA: TGTGCCAGCAGTGTACTTGGGGGGCCGGGGACCCAGTACTTC. Protein sequence: CASSVLGGPGTQYF.

The chain couples TRBV7-2 to TRBJ2-7, with 8 bases aligning to TRBD1. The CDR3 totals 17 residues. The V and J ends lost 5 bases and 4 bases, in that order; junction bases with no gene match: 16. CDR1 is SGHTA, CDR2 FQGNSA, per germline. The CDR3 region is CASSVGLRSTGGYEQYF. The CDR3 nucleotides are TGTGCCAGCAGCGTAGGACTCCGGTCTACAGGGGGTTACGAGCAGTACTTC.

In regard to this clone: At the DNA level, this CDR3 is encoded by other sequences in the same sample as well. CDR3 DNA sequence: TGCGCCAGCAGCCAAGGGAATCAGCCCCAGCATTTT. Residues: CASSQGNQPQHF. V gene TRBV4-1 combines with J gene TRBJ1-5; D gene ambiguous. The CDR3 length is 12 residues. Germline-derived CDR1 and CDR2 are MGHRA and YSYEKL. V lost 1 base to trimming and J lost 4 bases, with 2 bases between them.

The chain links TRBV3-1 (or the pseudogene TRBV3-2) to TRBJ1-1; D gene unclear. The germline CDR1 and CDR2 sequences are LGHDT and YNNKEL (reference sequence). The CDR3 sequence is 19 residues long. The V and J ends lost 0 bases and 2 bases respectively, with 22 bases between them. The CDR3 DNA reads TGTGCCAGCAGCCAAGATCCTACTAGGGTTGACTGGGTCAACACTGAAGCTTTCTTT. Translation: CASSQDPTRVDWVNTEAFF.

The chain carries TRBV5-5 and TRBJ1-3; a possible D gene is TRBD1 (6 bases). Between the trimmed V and J ends, which lost 3 bases and 3 bases, there was a span of 7 bases. CDR1 and CDR2 (germline): SGHKS, YYEKEE (reference sequence). The CDR3 runs 13 residues. The CDR3 DNA is TGTGCCAGCAGCTCAGGGGATGGAAACACCATATATTTT. This translates into CASSSGDGNTIYF.

This clone showed up just once. This chain links TRBV7-9 with TRBJ2-1, with D tentatively TRBD2 (6 bases). Trimming removed 7 bases at V and 1 base at J, with 14 bases between. The CDR3 totals 15 residues. From germline, CDR1 is SEHNR and CDR2 FQNEAQ (reference sequence). CDR3 DNA sequence: TGTGCCAGCATCCTAGATGGGGGGTCCTACAATGAGCAGTTCTTC. This translates into CASILDGGSYNEQFF.

The count of this clone is one. V is TRBV19 and J is TRBJ1-3; D gene uncertain. V was clipped by 6 bases and J by 0 bases, with 6 bases between them. CDR3 length: 13 amino acids. CDR1 LNHDA and CDR2 SQIVND come from the germline V gene (reference sequence). Here the CDR3 reads CASRSGSGNTIYF. The CDR3 coding sequence is TGTGCCAGTAGATCGGGCTCTGGAAACACCATATATTTT.

The V and J genes are TRBV5-1 and TRBJ2-4; possibly TRBD1 for D (6 bases). Deletions cut 2 bases from V and 3 bases from J, with 12 bases between. The length of the CDR3 is 15 residues. The V gene's germline CDR1 is SGHRS and CDR2 YFSETQ. Here the CDR3 reads CASSLQGYGKNIQYF. CDR3 bases: TGCGCCAGCAGCTTACAGGGATATGGCAAAAACATTCAGTACTTC.

This chain connects TRBV6-5 to TRBJ1-1; the D gene is possibly TRBD1 (5 bases). The germline V gene has CDR1 MNHEY and CDR2 SVGAGI. This CDR3 region has 14 residues. With 1 base removed from V and 4 bases from J, the gap between germline ends came to 10 bases. DNA of the CDR3: TGTGCCAGCAGTTACTTCGTCGGGGGCACTGAAGCTTTCTTT. Its translation: CASSYFVGGTEAFF.

V gene TRBV5-1 combines with J gene TRBJ2-7; TRBD1 aligns across 9 bases. V lost 3 bases to trimming and J lost 2 bases; unmatched junction nucleotides: 6. Germline-derived CDR1 and CDR2 are SGHRS and YFSETQ. The length of the CDR3 is 15 residues. The CDR3: CASSSRDRAPYEQYF. CDR3 bases: TGCGCCAGCAGCTCCCGGGACAGGGCCCCCTACGAGCAGTACTTC.

This chain links TRBV28 with TRBJ1-4; a weak D match, TRBD1 (5 bases). Germline V lookup: CDR1 MDHEN, CDR2 SYDVKM. CDR3 length: 16 residues. V was trimmed by 4 bases and J by 4 bases, leaving 16 bases between them. Here the CDR3 DNA reads TGTGCCAGCAGTTCCCTTTCGACAGCTATTAATGAAAAACTGTTTTTT. Residues: CASSSLSTAINEKLFF.

The chain combines TRBV7-3 with TRBJ2-6, with D perhaps TRBD2 (5 bases). CDR1 SGHTA and CDR2 FQGTGA come from the germline V gene. This CDR3 has 17 amino acids. V was clipped by 1 base and J by 2 bases, with 12 bases between them. The CDR3 nucleotides are TGTGCCAGCAGCTTAATATCGGCGCGGGCTGGGGCCAACGTCCTGACTTTC. Translated, it gives CASSLISARAGANVLTF.

The genes are TRBV5-1 and TRBJ2-7; D might be TRBD2 (5 bases). This CDR3 is built from 13 residues. Trimming stripped 2 bases from V and 0 bases from J, with 6 bases between. Per the germline V gene, CDR1 is SGHRS and CDR2 is YFSETQ. For the CDR3, the DNA is TGCGCCAGCAGCTTAGGGAGCTCCTACGAGCAGTACTTC. This translates into CASSLGSSYEQYF.

The chain has TRBV5-1 and TRBJ2-5; 8 positions match TRBD2. The junction had 4 bases not matched to a gene; V was cut back by 1 base and J by 2 bases. In germline, CDR1 is SGHRS, CDR2 YFSETQ. The CDR3 spans 15 residues. The CDR3 loop reads CASSLPLAGQETQYF. The CDR3 DNA reads TGCGCCAGCAGCTTGCCCTTAGCGGGGCAAGAGACCCAGTACTTC.

The J gene is TRBJ2-3, the V gene TRBV4-1; 8 bases are a match to TRBD1. The CDR3 contains 15 residues. From germline, CDR1 is MGHRA and CDR2 YSYEKL. With 4 bases clipped from V and 3 bases from J, the junction kept 6 bases outside the gene matches. The CDR3 reads CASSLGQDPTDTQYF. The CDR3 DNA reads TGCGCCAGCAGCCTGGGACAGGACCCGACAGATACGCAGTATTTT.

This clone was picked up one time. The chain joins TRBV12-5 to TRBJ2-3; TRBD1 matches at 8 bases. The germline CDR1 and CDR2 sequences are LGHNT and FRNRAP. V was clipped by 2 bases and J by 7 bases; unmatched bases: 8. CDR3 length equals 15 residues. DNA for the CDR3: TGTGCTAGTGGTTTGACCCCAGGGGGCGAAAATACGCAGTATTTT. Translation gives CASGLTPGGENTQYF.

The CDR3: CASSGLVGTQYF. The CDR3 nucleotides read TGTGCCAGCAGTGGCCTGGTCGGGACCCAGTACTTC. This chain joins TRBV6-2 or TRBV6-3 and TRBJ2-5, with D unclear. Looked up from germline, CDR1 is MNHEY and CDR2 is SVGEGT. CDR3 length: 12 residues. Trimming shortened V by 5 bases and J by 7 bases, and 11 bases separated the two germline ends.

The DNA of the CDR3 is TGTGCCAGCAGCCAAGATTCGGTCCCTAACTATGGCTACACCTTC. Translated, it gives CASSQDSVPNYGYTF. The rearrangement links TRBV4-2 to TRBJ1-2; the D is unclear. Per the germline V gene, CDR1 is LGHNA and CDR2 is YNFKEQ. The CDR3 contains 15 residues. V was clipped by 0 bases and J by 0 bases, with 8 bases between them.

This chain links TRBV3-1 (or the pseudogene TRBV3-2) with TRBJ1-1, with 8 bases aligning to TRBD1. In germline, CDR1 is LGHDT, CDR2 YNNKEL (reference sequence). After removal of 7 bases from V and 1 base from J, the junction contained 5 bases not matched to a gene. The CDR3 covers 14 residues. In nucleotides, the CDR3 is TGTGCCAGCACTAAACAGGGGGGGAACACTGAAGCTTTCTTT. Its protein is CASTKQGGNTEAFF.

The chain has TRBV3-1 (or the pseudogene TRBV3-2) and TRBJ1-6; no definite D call. The V gene's germline CDR1 is LGHDT and CDR2 YNNKEL (reference sequence). The ends were cut back, 3 bases at V and 7 bases at J, with 7 bases in the middle. The CDR3 runs 13 residues. This CDR3 reads CASSHGMNSPLHF. The CDR3 nucleotides are TGTGCCAGCAGCCATGGGATGAATTCACCCCTCCACTTT.